Listed here is a single TCR beta chain. What it binds is unknown. The data were obtained in a study of cytomegalovirus exposure and HLA in healthy donors. General study results and limits: In a later analysis, parvovirus B19, influenza, CMV and Epstein-Barr virus appeared linked to several top co-occurrence clusters.

V lost 6 bases, J lost 5 bases, and 9 bases stayed unmatched. Looked up from germline, CDR1 is WSHSY and CDR2 is SAAADI. This CDR3 has 15 residues. 60 Vbeta and 13 Jbeta primers were used in PCR. Some clones are missing from TCRdb's copy, which holds only in-frame ones; the method was immunoSEQ multiplex PCR. The data show 130,000 to 150,000 clones, about three quarters seen once. Sequenced: PBMCs. The chain employs TRBV10-2 and TRBJ2-1, with TRBD2 identical over 8 bases. This clonotype originated in a man between 18 and 35 years old in good health and CMV-seronegative. Here the CDR3 DNA reads TGCGCCAGCAGGGTAGGGACTAGAGAAGACAATGAGCAGTTCTTC. Translation gives CASRVGTREDNEQFF.